This T cell receptor beta chain was found in a study of control samples from healthy donors and cancer patients. CDR3 size: 14 residues. Germline lookup yields CDR1 LGHDT and CDR2 YNNKEL (reference sequence). V was clipped by 1 base and J by 1 base, with 7 bases between them. The data were produced by immunoSEQ multiplex PCR, yet TCRdb's version contains in-frame clones alone and is incomplete. The data hold under 200,000 clones, with roughly 94% observed a single time. Regarding this clone: Other DNA sequences from this sample encode an identical CDR3 as well.

Sequenced material: blood. This clonotype was obtained from a woman aged 40 to 50 in good health. The chain employs TRBV3-1 (or the pseudogene TRBV3-2) and TRBJ2-5; D gene uncertain. CDR3 DNA sequence: TGTGCCAGCAGCCAAGGTACAGTCCAAGAGACCCAGTACTTC. Amino acid sequence: CASSQGTVQETQYF.